This T cell receptor (beta chain) stems from a study of cytomegalovirus exposure and HLA in healthy donors. Broader study findings: Presence/absence analyses assumed roughly uniform sequencing depth across donors.

Researchers ran the PCR with 60 Vbeta and 13 Jbeta primers. Repertoires were generated with immunoSEQ multiplex PCR, while TCRdb's copy carries only in-frame clones and drops some. The sample holds 130,000 or so clones; roughly 73% are singletons and the top ten take 1.5% to 2%. Comments on this clone: Its cognate antigen is unknown.

This receptor was identified in a female donor in good health and CMV-seronegative. The sample taken for sequencing was PBMCs.

The CDR3 spells CASSDPDSATNEKLFF. The CDR3 region has the DNA TGTGCCAGCAGTGACCCGGACAGCGCAACTAATGAAAAACTGTTTTTT. V and J are TRBV2 and TRBJ1-4, with D tentatively TRBD1 (6 bases). From germline, CDR1 is SNHLY and CDR2 FYNNEI. This CDR3 has 16 residues. Deletions cut 3 bases from V and 0 bases from J, with 11 bases between.